Shown below are 15 T cell receptor beta chains from a single sample sequenced in a study of T cell responses to AZD1222 COVID-19 vaccine. The protocol was immunoSEQ multiplex PCR, while the TCRdb copy is restricted to in-frame clones and leaves out a portion. The sample records more than 85,000 clones, around 90% being singletons. The source was peripheral blood, collected on day 0 of AZD1222 vaccination. The origin of the receptors is an adult in good health.

This chain links TRBV12-5 with TRBJ2-2; the match to TRBD2 covers 7 bases. The germline V gene has CDR1 LGHNT and CDR2 FRNRAP. V lost 5 bases and J lost 2; bases outside the gene matches: 11. The CDR3 sequence is 17 residues long. The DNA of the CDR3 is TGTGCTAGTGGTCCCCTCCTGGCTAGCGGTAACACCGGGGAGCTGTTTTTT. Translated, it gives CASGPLLASGNTGELFF.

The chain carries TRBV29-1 and TRBJ1-2, with unresolved D. From germline, CDR1 is SQVTM and CDR2 ANQGSEA. This CDR3 has 14 amino acids. Trimming stripped 0 bases from V and 4 bases from J, with 12 bases between. The CDR3 DNA sequence: TGCAGCGTTGAAGAAATAGGGAGGATCTATGGCTACACCTTC. It encodes CSVEEIGRIYGYTF.

V is TRBV11-2 and J is TRBJ2-3; D not certain. Trimming cost V 3 bases and J 1 base, with 11 bases left between them. Germline V gene data show CDR1 as SGHAT and CDR2 as FQNNGV. This CDR3 is 15 amino acids long. The CDR3 DNA is TGTGCCAGCAGCTTCCTCGGTATTGGCACAGATACGCAGTATTTT. Translated: CASSFLGIGTDTQYF.

The rearrangement uses TRBV27 and TRBJ1-4, with 7 nucleotides matching TRBD1. In germline, CDR1 is MNHEY, CDR2 SMNVEV (reference sequence). V lost 5 bases and J lost 13; bases outside the gene matches: 13. The CDR3 loop spans 14 amino acids. CDR3 nucleotides: TGTGCCAGCAGTCCTCGGACAGGCTCGGAGGTACTGTTTTTT. This translates into CASSPRTGSEVLFF.

The chain recombines TRBV4-1 with TRBJ2-2; D is unresolved. This CDR3 is 12 amino acids long. Germline loops: CDR1 MGHRA, CDR2 YSYEKL. V lost 4 bases and J lost 9, with 9 bases in between. The CDR3 is CASSPGGRELFF. The CDR3 bases are TGCGCCAGCAGCCCTGGTGGCAGGGAGCTGTTTTTT.

This clone occurred once. The chain combines TRBV10-1 with TRBJ2-2; 8 nucleotides agree with TRBD2. Germline CDR1 WNHNN, CDR2 SYGVQD (reference sequence). This CDR3 is built from 15 residues. J lost 2 bases, V lost 7 bases, and 6 bases had no gene match. The DNA for the CDR3 is TGCGCCAGCACTCCTGGACTAGCTAACACCGGGGAGCTGTTTTTT. Translating gives CASTPGLANTGELFF.

The gene calls are TRBV27 and TRBJ1-4; D might be TRBD1 (6 bases). Germline values: CDR1 MNHEY, CDR2 SMNVEV (reference sequence). The CDR3 sequence is 14 residues long. The V gene lost 4 bases and the J gene lost 7 bases, with 13 bases spanning the gap. CDR3 residues: CASSWGGVREKLFF. CDR3 in DNA: TGTGCCAGCAGTTGGGGGGGCGTACGTGAAAAACTGTTTTTT.

This rearrangement joins TRBV11-3 to TRBJ2-7; D uncertain. Trimming took 3 bases from V and 5 from J, leaving 5 bases between them. From germline, CDR1 is SGHNT and CDR2 YENEEA. This CDR3 has 11 amino acids. CDR3 DNA: TGTGCCAGCAGCTTCAAGGACGAGCAGTACTTC. Its translation is CASSFKDEQYF.

This clone was detected only a few times. As DNA, the CDR3 is TGCGCCAGCAGTGGAAGTCGTCTCACCCTCCCCGACACAGATACGCAGTATTTT. This sequence encodes CASSGSRLTLPDTDTQYF. The V call is TRBV10-1, the J call TRBJ2-3; D not certain. The germline CDR1 and CDR2 sequences are WNHNN and SYGVQD (reference sequence). CDR3 length: 18 amino acids. The ends were cut back, 4 bases at V and 2 bases at J, with 22 bases in the middle.

The chain is built from TRBV27 and TRBJ1-2; 7 bases match TRBD1. Germline CDR1 and CDR2: MNHEY and SMNVEV (reference sequence). This CDR3 has 12 residues. Losses at the gene ends were 6 bases for V and 8 bases for J; bases not matched to a gene: 6. DNA of the CDR3: TGTGCCAGCAGGAACCACAGGGGCGGCTACACCTTC. Its protein product is CASRNHRGGYTF.

V usage is TRBV24-1 and J usage is TRBJ2-7; 7 nucleotides line up with TRBD1. The CDR3 has 15 amino acids. In germline, CDR1 is KGHDR, CDR2 SFDVKD. The V gene end was trimmed by 3 bases and the J gene end by 2 bases; junction bases not matched to a gene: 6. The CDR3 spells CATSDTRDSPYEQYF. For the CDR3, the DNA is TGTGCCACCAGTGATACCCGGGACAGTCCCTACGAGCAGTACTTC.

The chain couples TRBV10-2 to TRBJ1-4; TRBD1 matches at 12 bases. Per the germline V gene, CDR1 is WSHSY and CDR2 is SAAADI. J gave up 7 bases and V 6 bases, and 9 bases lay outside the gene matches. The CDR3 loop spans 16 amino acids. The CDR3 DNA is TGCGCCAGCAGGGCCGGGACAGGGGGCGTTAGTGAAAAACTGTTTTTT. Residues: CASRAGTGGVSEKLFF.

The chain recombines TRBV5-4 with TRBJ1-2; a weak D match, TRBD1 (6 bases). Germline CDR1 reads SGHNT; CDR2 reads YYREEE (reference sequence). The CDR3 has 13 amino acids. Trimming took off 3 bases at V and 4 bases at J, with 10 bases between the two ends. DNA for the CDR3: TGTGCCAGCAGCTGGGGGCGCAGCTATGGCTACACCTTC. It encodes CASSWGRSYGYTF. The whole variable domain, remainder taken from reference TRBV5-4 and TRBJ1-2, is ETGVTQSPTHLIKTRGQQVTLRCSSQSGHNTVSWYQQALGQGPQFIFQYYREEENGRGNFPPRFSGLQFPNYSSELNVNALELDDSALYLCASSWGRSYGYTFGSGTRLTVV.

The rearrangement uses TRBV3-1 (or the pseudogene TRBV3-2) and TRBJ2-7; D is perhaps TRBD1 or TRBD2 (7 bases each). Trimming stripped 4 bases from V and 3 bases from J, with 13 bases between. The CDR3 extends over 14 amino acids. CDR1 and CDR2 (germline): LGHDT, YNNKEL (reference sequence). In DNA form, the CDR3 reads TGTGCCAGCAGCCCTCAGGGGGGGAACTACGAGCAGTACTTC. Translating it yields CASSPQGGNYEQYF.

The V and J genes are TRBV3-1 (or the pseudogene TRBV3-2) and TRBJ1-6, with D possibly matching TRBD1 (6 bases). The CDR3 contains 14 residues. Germline CDR1 LGHDT, CDR2 YNNKEL (reference sequence). Trimming stripped 6 bases from V and 2 bases from J, with 8 bases between. The CDR3 region has the DNA TGTGCCAGCAGTCGGGACACCTATAATTCACCCCTCCACTTT. It is translated as CASSRDTYNSPLHF.